The 27 T cell receptor beta chains in this list originate from one sample, sequenced in a study of blood T cell repertoires in COVID-19. Sequencing was performed with immunoSEQ multiplex PCR; in TCRdb, only in-frame clones are kept and a portion is missing. This repertoire shows about 45,000 clones, around nine tenths found once; its top ten account for roughly 5.2%. Sequenced sample: peripheral blood. These receptors came from a human donor in a cohort sampled during active COVID-19.

The chain recombines TRBV27 with TRBJ2-1; the D gene is possibly TRBD2 (6 bases). This CDR3 contains 15 residues. Between the trimmed V and J ends, which lost 8 bases and 6 bases, there was a span of 20 bases. CDR1 MNHEY and CDR2 SMNVEV come from the germline V gene (reference sequence). CDR3 nucleotides: TGTGCCAGCCTTCTCGCGGGGCCGAAGAGCAATGAGCAGTTCTTC. This encodes CASLLAGPKSNEQFF.

This chain links TRBV4-1 with TRBJ1-1, with D perhaps matching TRBD1 (5 bases). This CDR3 has 14 amino acids. Germline V lookup: CDR1 MGHRA, CDR2 YSYEKL. Trimming pared 3 bases from V and 1 base from J, leaving 9 bases between. DNA of the CDR3: TGCGCCAGCAGCCAGACGACAGAGAACACTGAAGCTTTCTTT. Amino acids: CASSQTTENTEAFF.

This clone was observed a single time. J is TRBJ2-3 and V is TRBV7-3, with 8 bases identical to TRBD2. After removal of 2 bases from V and 2 bases from J, the junction contained 18 bases not matched to a gene. Germline V gene data show CDR1 as SGHTA and CDR2 as FQGTGA. This CDR3 contains 20 residues. CDR3 bases: TGTGCCAGCAGCTTAGACCCGTTGGGTGTTATAGCGGGGTACACAGATACGCAGTATTTT. Its protein product is CASSLDPLGVIAGYTDTQYF.

As concerns this clone: Other DNA sequences in the same sample also yield this CDR3. The DNA of the CDR3 is TGTGCCAGCAGCTTAGAAGCGGGGAGCTCCTACGAGCAGTACTTC. As protein: CASSLEAGSSYEQYF. The chain is built from TRBV7-8 and TRBJ2-7; 7 bases are a match to TRBD2. Germline CDR1 and CDR2: SGHVS and FQNEAQ. The CDR3 has 15 residues. The V gene end was trimmed by 1 base and the J gene end by 0 bases; junction bases not matched to a gene: 3.

This chain joins TRBV28 and TRBJ1-1, with TRBD1 matching 7 bases. The germline CDR1 and CDR2 sequences are MDHEN and SYDVKM. This CDR3 has 15 amino acids. Losses at the gene ends were 4 bases for V and 1 base for J; bases not matched to a gene: 6. CDR3 region: CASSYPTGTNTEAFF. In DNA form, the CDR3 reads TGTGCCAGCAGTTACCCGACAGGGACGAACACTGAAGCTTTCTTT.

The chain links TRBV6-5 to TRBJ1-2; no firm D call. CDR1 and CDR2 from the germline V gene are MNHEY and SVGAGI. The length of the CDR3 is 12 residues. Trimming shortened V by 4 bases and J by 10 bases, and 13 bases separated the two germline ends. In DNA form, the CDR3 reads TGTGCCAGCAGTTCGGTGTCGGAGACCTACACCTTC. Its translation: CASSSVSETYTF.

The V gene is TRBV29-1, the J gene TRBJ1-1, with no clear D. Between the trimmed V and J ends, which lost 0 bases and 5 bases, there was a span of 4 bases. The CDR3 has 11 amino acids. Germline assignment: CDR1 SQVTM and CDR2 ANQGSEA. The CDR3 DNA reads TGCAGCGTTGAAGACAGTACTGAAGCTTTCTTT. Translated, it gives CSVEDSTEAFF.

The genes are TRBV27 and TRBJ2-7; D possibly corresponds to TRBD2 (8 bases). The germline V gene encodes CDR1 MNHEY and CDR2 SMNVEV (reference sequence). V gave up 5 bases and J gave up 3 bases, with 17 bases separating them. This CDR3 region has 15 residues. The CDR3 DNA is TGTGCCAGCAGTCCCCGGGAGGGGGCGGACTACGAGCAGTACTTC. It yields the protein CASSPREGADYEQYF.

The V and J genes are TRBV11-2 and TRBJ2-7; possible D gene TRBD2, 6 bases. Looked up from germline, CDR1 is SGHAT and CDR2 is FQNNGV. This CDR3 has 18 amino acids. Trimming stripped 8 bases from V and 1 base from J, with 27 bases between. In DNA form, the CDR3 reads TGTGCCAGCCTGTCACCACTGCGGGGCAGGGAGACGTCCTACGAGCAGTACTTC. It codes for CASLSPLRGRETSYEQYF.

The CDR3 nucleotides read TGTGCCAGCAGCCAAGGACCCGCCGACAGGGCCTCAGGGACCCAGTACTTC. It codes for CASSQGPADRASGTQYF. The chain links TRBV3-1 (or the pseudogene TRBV3-2) to TRBJ2-5, with 7 bases fitting TRBD1. The CDR3 is 17 residues long. V lost 1 base to trimming and J lost 7 bases; unmatched junction nucleotides: 15. CDR1 and CDR2 from the germline V gene are LGHDT and YNNKEL (reference sequence).

The chain uses TRBV20-1 and TRBJ2-1; TRBD2 agrees at 9 bases. CDR1 is DFQATT and CDR2 is SNEGSKA in the germline V gene (reference sequence). This CDR3 is built from 19 residues. V gave up 3 bases and J gave up 2 bases; unmatched junction bases: 17. The CDR3 sequence: CSASGISLAGDFTYNEQFF. Here the CDR3 DNA reads TGCAGTGCTAGTGGGATTAGTTTAGCGGGAGATTTTACCTACAATGAGCAGTTCTTC.

The table lists this clone with a count of one. V is TRBV6-5 and J is TRBJ1-2; tentative D call: TRBD1 (6 bases). The CDR3 is 14 residues long. Germline V CDR1 and CDR2: MNHEY, SVGAGI. V lost 6 bases to trimming and J lost 5 bases, with 16 bases between them. The CDR3 region is CASRRPTGVYGYTF. The DNA for the CDR3 is TGTGCCAGCAGGCGACCGACAGGCGTTTATGGCTACACCTTC.

The CDR3, as DNA: TGCAGCGTTGCATCCAGGGCGACTGAAGCTTTCTTT. Its translation is CSVASRATEAFF. The chain combines TRBV29-1 with TRBJ1-1; TRBD1 might be the D (5 bases). V shed 4 bases and J shed 5 bases, with 11 bases lying between them. From germline, CDR1 is SQVTM and CDR2 ANQGSEA. The CDR3 has 12 amino acids.

The chain combines TRBV27 with TRBJ1-5; TRBD1 aligns across 10 bases. The junction had 8 bases not matched to a gene; V was cut back by 4 bases and J by 5 bases. This CDR3 has 16 amino acids. Per germline, CDR1 MNHEY and CDR2 SMNVEV (reference sequence). Here the CDR3 DNA reads TGTGCCAGCAGTTCCAGTCGACAGGGGGCCTATCAGCCCCAGCATTTT. Translation gives CASSSSRQGAYQPQHF.

The chain recombines TRBV3-1 (or the pseudogene TRBV3-2) with TRBJ2-2; D might be TRBD1 (6 bases). The CDR3 extends over 14 amino acids. Trimming left V 3 bases short and J 5 bases short, with 10 bases between. Germline CDR1 LGHDT, CDR2 YNNKEL (reference sequence). The CDR3, as DNA: TGTGCCAGCAGCCAGGGAAGGGGGACCGGGGAGCTGTTTTTT. As protein: CASSQGRGTGELFF.

This clone appeared once. The chain is built from TRBV19 and TRBJ2-6; TRBD1 matches 11 bases. V was pared by 2 bases and J by 3 bases, with 6 bases of the junction left unmatched. This CDR3 has 18 amino acids. Germline CDR1 and CDR2: LNHDA and SQIVND (reference sequence). The CDR3: CASSITGTGGFGANVLTF. The CDR3 DNA reads TGTGCCAGTAGTATAACCGGGACAGGGGGTTTTGGGGCCAACGTCCTGACTTTC.

This chain joins TRBV2 and TRBJ1-6, with 8 positions matching TRBD1. Per germline, CDR1 SNHLY and CDR2 FYNNEI. After removal of 6 bases from V and 10 bases from J, the junction contained 11 bases not matched to a gene. The CDR3 is 15 residues long. The CDR3 nucleotides are TGTGCCAGCAGGGGAGGGAACAGGGGGTTGTCACCCCTCCACTTT. Translation gives CASRGGNRGLSPLHF.

The gene calls are TRBV5-8 and TRBJ1-6; 8 nucleotides match TRBD1. J gave up 6 bases and V 4 bases, and 6 bases lay outside the gene matches. Germline V gives CDR1 SGHTS, CDR2 YDEGEE. The CDR3 has 15 amino acids. DNA of the CDR3: TGTGCCAGCAGCCCCACCGGACAGGGTAATTCACCCCTCCACTTT. It translates to CASSPTGQGNSPLHF.

V and J are TRBV19 and TRBJ1-5; 7 bases align to TRBD1. This CDR3 has 15 amino acids. V was pared by 5 bases and J by 3 bases, with 7 bases of the junction left unmatched. CDR1 is LNHDA, CDR2 SQIVND, per germline (reference sequence). The CDR3 spells CASSASGQLNQPQHF. The CDR3 region has the DNA TGTGCCAGTAGTGCGTCGGGACAGCTCAATCAGCCCCAGCATTTT.

In nucleotides, the CDR3 is TGTGCCAGCAGCTCGCTACAGGGGGTTGACTATGGCTACACCTTC. Its translation is CASSSLQGVDYGYTF. V usage is TRBV11-2 and J usage is TRBJ1-2, with 8 bases matching TRBD1. J gave up 3 bases and V 4 bases, and 7 bases lay outside the gene matches. The CDR3 has 15 amino acids. Germline V lookup: CDR1 SGHAT, CDR2 FQNNGV.

The chain links TRBV19 to TRBJ1-1; TRBD1 agrees at 7 bases. In germline, CDR1 is LNHDA, CDR2 SQIVND (reference sequence). With 1 base clipped from V and 7 bases from J, the junction kept 3 bases outside the gene matches. The CDR3 sequence is 13 residues long. Here the CDR3 reads CASSIGGGFEAFF. The CDR3, as DNA: TGTGCCAGTAGTATAGGAGGGGGCTTTGAAGCTTTCTTT.

The rearrangement links TRBV11-1 to TRBJ2-5, with 10 positions matching TRBD1. The germline gives CDR1 SGHAT, CDR2 FQDESV (reference sequence). J was trimmed by 11 bases and V by 5 bases; bases with no gene match: 8. This CDR3 has 13 residues. In nucleotides, the CDR3 is TGTGCCAGCAGCAGGGACAGGGGAAGGGAGCAGTACTTC. Residues: CASSRDRGREQYF.

This clone appeared once. This chain links TRBV11-3 with TRBJ2-3; the match to TRBD1 covers 7 bases. The CDR3 runs to 15 residues. Germline values: CDR1 SGHNT, CDR2 YENEEA. V lost 5 bases to trimming and J lost 0 bases; unmatched junction nucleotides: 5. The CDR3 DNA reads as TGTGCCAGCAGCCAGGGACAGACTAGCACAGATACGCAGTATTTT. This encodes CASSQGQTSTDTQYF.

The CDR3 DNA follows: TGTGCCAGCTCACCGGGGGGTACGACAGATACGCAGTATTTT. This sequence encodes CASSPGGTTDTQYF. The V gene is TRBV18, the J gene TRBJ2-3; the D gene is possibly TRBD2 (6 bases). Trimming took 3 bases from V and 3 from J, leaving 10 bases between them. Germline CDR1 and CDR2: KGHSH and LQKENI. This CDR3 contains 14 residues. Combining the CDR3 with reference TRBV18 and TRBJ2-3 gives the whole variable domain NAGVMQNPRHLVRRRGQEARLRCSPMKGHSHVYWYRQLPEEGLKFMVYLQKENIIDESGMPKERFSAEFPKEGPSILRIQQVVRGDSAAYFCASSPGGTTDTQYFGPGTRLTVL.

This chain connects TRBV14 to TRBJ2-7; TRBD2 matches 8 bases. The CDR3 spans 15 residues. Germline assignment: CDR1 SGHDN and CDR2 FVKESK. With 3 bases clipped from V and 3 bases from J, the junction kept 7 bases outside the gene matches. Here the CDR3 reads CASSHLGLGLYEQYF. As DNA, the CDR3 is TGTGCCAGCAGCCATTTGGGACTAGGTCTCTACGAGCAGTACTTC.

A single count supports this clone. The rearrangement links TRBV7-9 to TRBJ2-3; no clear D gene. V dropped 5 bases and J dropped 8 bases, with 8 bases sitting between them. The CDR3 runs to 11 residues. The germline V gene has CDR1 SEHNR and CDR2 FQNEAQ (reference sequence). CDR3 sequence (DNA): TGTGCCAGCAGCGGAGTAGCTACGCAGTATTTT. This translates into CASSGVATQYF.

This clone has a handful of counts. V usage is TRBV2 and J usage is TRBJ1-5, with a weak D call TRBD1 (6 bases). The germline gives CDR1 SNHLY, CDR2 FYNNEI. V was trimmed by 2 bases and J by 5 bases, leaving 10 bases between them. This CDR3 comprises 14 residues. In nucleotides, the CDR3 is TGTGCCAGCAGTGAATGGACAGCTCATCAGCCCCAGCATTTT. Encoded protein: CASSEWTAHQPQHF.